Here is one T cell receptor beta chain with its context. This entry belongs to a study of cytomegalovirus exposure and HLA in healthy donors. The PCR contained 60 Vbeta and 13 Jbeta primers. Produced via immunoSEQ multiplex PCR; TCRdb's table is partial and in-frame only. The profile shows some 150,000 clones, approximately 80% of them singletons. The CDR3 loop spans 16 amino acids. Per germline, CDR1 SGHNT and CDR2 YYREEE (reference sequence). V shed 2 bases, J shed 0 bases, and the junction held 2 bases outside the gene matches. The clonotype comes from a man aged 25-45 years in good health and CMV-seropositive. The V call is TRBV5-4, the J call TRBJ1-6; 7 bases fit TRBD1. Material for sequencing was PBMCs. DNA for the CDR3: TGTGCCAGCAGCTTCGGGGACAGCTCCTATAATTCACCCCTCCACTTT. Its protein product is CASSFGDSSYNSPLHF.